The count of the clone carrying this TCR beta chain is one. Its antigen is not identified. The data belong to a study of shared clonotypes between healthy human individuals. Notes on the study in general: The genetic and exposure-history diversity represented was limited by few donors.

The sequencing of unsorted PBMC DNA took place on ten immunoSEQ deep assay plates. The assay was immunoSEQ multiplex PCR, and TCRdb's table has in-frame clones only and misses some. This sample carries fewer than 600,000 clones, around 77% of them seen once, and the ten largest clones take around 12%. The receptor was isolated from a woman in her forties in good health. Some clones in this sample may be carry-over from other donors' samples. Source material: PBMCs.

The CDR3 spells CASSVGGSGLYEQYF. The CDR3 nucleotides read TGTGCCAGCAGCGTAGGTGGTAGCGGGTTATACGAGCAGTACTTC. The rearrangement uses TRBV9 and TRBJ2-7, with 7 nucleotides matching TRBD2. The J segment lost 4 bases and the V segment lost 0 bases, leaving 7 bases of the junction unmatched. The CDR3 covers 15 residues. Per germline, CDR1 SGDLS and CDR2 YYNGEE.